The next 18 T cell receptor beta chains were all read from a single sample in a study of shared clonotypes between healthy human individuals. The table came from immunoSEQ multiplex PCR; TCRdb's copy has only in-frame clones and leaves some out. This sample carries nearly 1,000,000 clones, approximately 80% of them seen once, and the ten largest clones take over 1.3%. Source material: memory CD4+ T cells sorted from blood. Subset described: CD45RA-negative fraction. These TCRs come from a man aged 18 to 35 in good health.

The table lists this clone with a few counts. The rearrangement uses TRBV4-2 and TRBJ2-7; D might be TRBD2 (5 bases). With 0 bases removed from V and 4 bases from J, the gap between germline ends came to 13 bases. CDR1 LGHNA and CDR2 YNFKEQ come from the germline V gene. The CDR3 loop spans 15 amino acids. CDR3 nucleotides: TGTGCCAGCAGCCAAGAGATCGGGGTTTTTTACGAGCAGTACTTC. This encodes CASSQEIGVFYEQYF.

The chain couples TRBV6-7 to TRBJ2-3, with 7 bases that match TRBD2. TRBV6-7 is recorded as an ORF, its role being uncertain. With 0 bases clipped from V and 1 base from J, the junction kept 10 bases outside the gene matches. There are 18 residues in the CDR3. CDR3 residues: CASSYSPRGRARTDTQYF. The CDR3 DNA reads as TGTGCCAGCAGTTACTCCCCCCGGGGGAGGGCACGCACAGATACGCAGTATTTT.

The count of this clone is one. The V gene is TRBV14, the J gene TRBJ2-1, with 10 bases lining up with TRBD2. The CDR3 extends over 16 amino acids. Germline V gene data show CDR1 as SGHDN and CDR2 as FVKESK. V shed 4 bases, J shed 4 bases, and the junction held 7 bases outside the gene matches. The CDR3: CASSPYQREGYNEQFF. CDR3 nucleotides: TGTGCCAGCAGCCCCTACCAGCGGGAGGGGTACAATGAGCAGTTCTTC.

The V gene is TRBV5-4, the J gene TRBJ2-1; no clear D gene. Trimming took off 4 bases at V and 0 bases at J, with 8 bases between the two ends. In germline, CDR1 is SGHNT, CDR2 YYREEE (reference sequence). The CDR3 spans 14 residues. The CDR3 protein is CASSVAASYNEQFF. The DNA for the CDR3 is TGTGCCAGCAGCGTGGCAGCCTCCTACAATGAGCAGTTCTTC.

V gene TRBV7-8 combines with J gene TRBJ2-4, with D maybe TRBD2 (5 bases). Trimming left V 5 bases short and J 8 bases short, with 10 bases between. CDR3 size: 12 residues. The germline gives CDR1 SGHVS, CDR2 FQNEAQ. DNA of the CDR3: TGTGCCAGCAGCCCCCAAGCGGACATTCAGTACTTC. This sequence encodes CASSPQADIQYF.

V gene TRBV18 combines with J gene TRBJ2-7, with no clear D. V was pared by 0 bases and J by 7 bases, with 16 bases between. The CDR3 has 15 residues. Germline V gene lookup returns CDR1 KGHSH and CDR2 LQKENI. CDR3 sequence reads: CASSPPASSVGEQYF. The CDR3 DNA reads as TGTGCCAGCTCACCACCAGCCAGCAGTGTGGGAGAGCAGTACTTC.

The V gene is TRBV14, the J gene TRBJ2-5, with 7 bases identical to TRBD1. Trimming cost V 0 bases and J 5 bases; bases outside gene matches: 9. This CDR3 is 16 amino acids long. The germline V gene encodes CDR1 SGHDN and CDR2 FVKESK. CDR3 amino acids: CASSQERKGARETQYF. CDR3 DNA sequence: TGTGCCAGCAGCCAAGAAAGGAAGGGGGCACGGGAGACCCAGTACTTC.

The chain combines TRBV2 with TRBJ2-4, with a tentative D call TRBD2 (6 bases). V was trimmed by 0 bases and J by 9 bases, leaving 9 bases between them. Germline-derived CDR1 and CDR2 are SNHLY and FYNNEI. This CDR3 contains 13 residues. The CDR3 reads CASSEARGGIQYF. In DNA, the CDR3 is TGTGCCAGCAGTGAAGCGCGGGGCGGCATTCAGTACTTC.

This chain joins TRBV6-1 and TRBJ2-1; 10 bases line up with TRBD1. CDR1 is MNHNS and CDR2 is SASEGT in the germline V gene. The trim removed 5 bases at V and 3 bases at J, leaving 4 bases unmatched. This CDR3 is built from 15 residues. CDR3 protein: CASSRGQGNYNEQFF. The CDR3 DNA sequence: TGTGCCAGCAGTAGGGGACAGGGGAACTACAATGAGCAGTTCTTC.

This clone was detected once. The DNA for the CDR3 is TGTGCCAGCAGCAGGGGCAATGGCTACACCTTC. Translating it yields CASSRGNGYTF. The rearrangement joins TRBV25-1 to TRBJ1-2; perhaps TRBD1 as D (6 bases). This CDR3 is 11 amino acids long. Germline lookup yields CDR1 MGHDK and CDR2 SYGVNS. V gave up 6 bases and J gave up 6 bases, with 8 bases separating them.

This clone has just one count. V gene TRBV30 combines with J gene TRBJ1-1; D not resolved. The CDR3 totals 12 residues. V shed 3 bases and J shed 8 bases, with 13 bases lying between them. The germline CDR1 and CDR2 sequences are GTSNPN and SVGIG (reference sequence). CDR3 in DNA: TGTGCCTGGAGCGCCGGGAGGGTGGAAGCTTTCTTT. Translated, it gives CAWSAGRVEAFF.

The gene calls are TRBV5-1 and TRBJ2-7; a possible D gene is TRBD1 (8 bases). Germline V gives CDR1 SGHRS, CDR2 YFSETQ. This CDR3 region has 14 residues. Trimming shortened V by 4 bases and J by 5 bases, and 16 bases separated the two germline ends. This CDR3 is CASSPTGGGDEQYF. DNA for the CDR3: TGCGCCAGCAGCCCTACAGGGGGAGGGGACGAGCAGTACTTC.

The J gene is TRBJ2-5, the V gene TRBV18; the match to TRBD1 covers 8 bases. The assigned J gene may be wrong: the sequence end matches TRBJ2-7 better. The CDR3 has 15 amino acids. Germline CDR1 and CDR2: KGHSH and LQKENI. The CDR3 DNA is TGTGCCAGCTCCCCCGGTCGGGACAGGTTCTACGAGCAGTACTTC. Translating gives CASSPGRDRFYEQYF.

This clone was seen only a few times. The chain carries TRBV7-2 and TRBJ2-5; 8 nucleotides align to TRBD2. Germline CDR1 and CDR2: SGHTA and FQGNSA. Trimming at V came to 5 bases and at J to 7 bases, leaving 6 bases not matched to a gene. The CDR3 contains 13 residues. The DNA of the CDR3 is TGTGCCAGCAGCCAGACTCGGGAGGGGACCCAGTACTTC. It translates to CASSQTREGTQYF.

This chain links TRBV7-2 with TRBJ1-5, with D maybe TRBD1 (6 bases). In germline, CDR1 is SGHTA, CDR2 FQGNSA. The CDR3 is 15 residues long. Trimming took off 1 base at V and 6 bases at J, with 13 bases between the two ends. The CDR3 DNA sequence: TGTGCCAGCAGCTTAGGGGGGGCGTCTACTCAGCCCCAGCATTTT. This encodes CASSLGGASTQPQHF.

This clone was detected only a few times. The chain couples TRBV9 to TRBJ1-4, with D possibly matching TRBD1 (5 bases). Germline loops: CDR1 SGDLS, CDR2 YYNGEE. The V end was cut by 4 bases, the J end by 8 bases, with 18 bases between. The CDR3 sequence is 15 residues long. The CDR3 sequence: CASSPNPGSGEKLFF. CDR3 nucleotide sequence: TGTGCCAGCAGCCCTAACCCGGGATCAGGGGAAAAACTGTTTTTT.

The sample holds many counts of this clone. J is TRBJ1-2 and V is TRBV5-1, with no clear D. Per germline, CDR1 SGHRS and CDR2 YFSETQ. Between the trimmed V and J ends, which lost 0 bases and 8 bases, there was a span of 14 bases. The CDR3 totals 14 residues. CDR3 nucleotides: TGCGCCAGCAGCTTGGAATCCCAAAAACGGGGCTACACCTTC. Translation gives CASSLESQKRGYTF.

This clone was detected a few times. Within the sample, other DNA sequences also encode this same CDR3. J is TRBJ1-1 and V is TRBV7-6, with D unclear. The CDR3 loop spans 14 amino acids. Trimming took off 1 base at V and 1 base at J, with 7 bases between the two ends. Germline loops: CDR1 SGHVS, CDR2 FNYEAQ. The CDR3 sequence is CASSLGAGNTEAFF. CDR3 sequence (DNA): TGTGCCAGCAGCTTAGGGGCGGGGAACACTGAAGCTTTCTTT.